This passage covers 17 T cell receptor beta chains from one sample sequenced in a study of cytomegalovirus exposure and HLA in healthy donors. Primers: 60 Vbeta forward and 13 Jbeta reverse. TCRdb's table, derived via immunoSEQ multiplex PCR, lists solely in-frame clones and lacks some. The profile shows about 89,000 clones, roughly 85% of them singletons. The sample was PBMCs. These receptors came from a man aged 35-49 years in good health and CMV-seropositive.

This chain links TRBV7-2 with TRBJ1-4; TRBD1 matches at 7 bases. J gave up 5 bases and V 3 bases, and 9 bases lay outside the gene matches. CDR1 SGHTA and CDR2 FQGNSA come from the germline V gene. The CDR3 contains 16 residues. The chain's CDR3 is CASSLGKTGQNEKLFF. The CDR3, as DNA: TGTGCCAGCAGCTTGGGAAAGACAGGGCAAAATGAAAAACTGTTTTTT.

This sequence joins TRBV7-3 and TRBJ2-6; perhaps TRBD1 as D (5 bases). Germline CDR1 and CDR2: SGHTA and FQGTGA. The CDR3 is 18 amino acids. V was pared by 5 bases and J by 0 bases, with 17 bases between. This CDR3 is CASSPLGQGGSGANVLTF. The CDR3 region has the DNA TGTGCCAGCAGCCCCCTTGGGCAGGGTGGCTCTGGGGCCAACGTCCTGACTTTC.

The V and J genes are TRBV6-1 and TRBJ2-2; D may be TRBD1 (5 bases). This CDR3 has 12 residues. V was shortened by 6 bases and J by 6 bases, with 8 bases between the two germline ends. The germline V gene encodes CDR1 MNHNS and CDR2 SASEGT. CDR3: CASRRGAGELFF. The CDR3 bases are TGTGCCAGCAGAAGGGGTGCCGGGGAGCTGTTTTTT.

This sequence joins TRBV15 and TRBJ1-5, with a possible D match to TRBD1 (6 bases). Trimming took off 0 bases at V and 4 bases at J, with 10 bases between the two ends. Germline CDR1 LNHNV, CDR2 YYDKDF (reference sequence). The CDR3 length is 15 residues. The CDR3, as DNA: TGTGCCACCAGCAGAGAAGCGAGGGGGAATCAGCCCCAGCATTTT. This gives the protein CATSREARGNQPQHF.

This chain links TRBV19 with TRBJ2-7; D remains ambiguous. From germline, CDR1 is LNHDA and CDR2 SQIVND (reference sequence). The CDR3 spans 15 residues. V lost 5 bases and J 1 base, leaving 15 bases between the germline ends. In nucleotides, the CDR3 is TGTGCCAGTAGTCGGAGTTTGCAGCCTTCCTACGAGCAGTACTTC. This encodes CASSRSLQPSYEQYF. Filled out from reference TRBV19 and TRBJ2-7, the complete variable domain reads DGGITQSPKYLFRKEGQNVTLSCEQNLNHDAMYWYRQDPGQGLRLIYYSQIVNDFQKGDIAEGYSVSREKKESFPLTVTSAQKNPTAFYLCASSRSLQPSYEQYFGPGTRLTVT.

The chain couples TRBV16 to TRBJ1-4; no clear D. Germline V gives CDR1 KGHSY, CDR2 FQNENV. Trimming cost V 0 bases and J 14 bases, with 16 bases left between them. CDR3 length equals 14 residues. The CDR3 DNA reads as TGTGCCAGCAGCCAATCCTCTATTCCGGAGAGCCTGTTTTTT. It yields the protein CASSQSSIPESLFF.

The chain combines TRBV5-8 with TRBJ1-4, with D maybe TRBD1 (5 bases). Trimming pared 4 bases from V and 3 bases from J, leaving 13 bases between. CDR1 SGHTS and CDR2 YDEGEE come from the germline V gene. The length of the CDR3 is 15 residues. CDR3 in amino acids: CASSRRGTSNEKLFF. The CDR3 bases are TGTGCCAGCAGCCGGAGGGGAACCTCTAATGAAAAACTGTTTTTT.

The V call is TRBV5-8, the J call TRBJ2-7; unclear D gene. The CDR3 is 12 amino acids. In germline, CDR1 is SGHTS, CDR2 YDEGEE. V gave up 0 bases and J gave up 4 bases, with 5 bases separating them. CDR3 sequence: CASSLDRYEQYF. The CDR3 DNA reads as TGTGCCAGCAGCTTGGACAGATACGAGCAGTACTTC.

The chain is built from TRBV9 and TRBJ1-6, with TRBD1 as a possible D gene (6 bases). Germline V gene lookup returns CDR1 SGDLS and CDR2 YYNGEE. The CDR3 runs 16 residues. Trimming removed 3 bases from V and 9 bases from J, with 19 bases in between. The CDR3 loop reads CASSAGGGTLGSPLHF. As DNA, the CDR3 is TGTGCCAGCAGCGCGGGTGGGGGCACATTAGGTTCACCCCTCCACTTT.

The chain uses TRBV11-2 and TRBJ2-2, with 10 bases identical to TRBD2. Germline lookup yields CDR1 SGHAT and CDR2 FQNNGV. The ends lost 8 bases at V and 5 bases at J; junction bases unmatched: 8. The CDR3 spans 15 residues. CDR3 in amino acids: CASGLAGVGTGELFF. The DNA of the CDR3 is TGTGCCAGCGGCCTAGCGGGAGTTGGAACCGGGGAGCTGTTTTTT.

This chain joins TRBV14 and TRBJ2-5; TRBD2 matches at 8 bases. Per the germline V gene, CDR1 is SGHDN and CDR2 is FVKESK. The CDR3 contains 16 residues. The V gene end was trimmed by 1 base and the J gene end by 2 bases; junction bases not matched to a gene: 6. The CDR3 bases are TGTGCCAGCAGCCAAGTCTGGAGCGGGGGACAAGAGACCCAGTACTTC. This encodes CASSQVWSGGQETQYF. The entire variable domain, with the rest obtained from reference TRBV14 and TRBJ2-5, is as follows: EAGVTQFPSHSVIEKGQTVTLRCDPISGHDNLYWYRRVMGKEIKFLLHFVKESKQDESGMPNNRFLAERTGGTYSTLKVQPAELEDSGVYFCASSQVWSGGQETQYFGPGTRLLVL.

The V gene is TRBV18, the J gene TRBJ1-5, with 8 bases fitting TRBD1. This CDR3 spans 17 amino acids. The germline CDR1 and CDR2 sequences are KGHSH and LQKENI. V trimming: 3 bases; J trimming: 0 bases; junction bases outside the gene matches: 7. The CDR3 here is CASSPLPGQVSNQPQHF. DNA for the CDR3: TGTGCCAGCTCACCTCTCCCGGGACAGGTTAGCAATCAGCCCCAGCATTTT.

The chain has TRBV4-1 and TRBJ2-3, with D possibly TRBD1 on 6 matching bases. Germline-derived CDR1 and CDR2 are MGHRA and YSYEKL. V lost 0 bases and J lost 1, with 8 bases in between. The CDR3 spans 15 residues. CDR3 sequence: CASSQDRGGTDTQYF. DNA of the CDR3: TGCGCCAGCAGCCAAGACAGGGGCGGCACAGATACGCAGTATTTT.

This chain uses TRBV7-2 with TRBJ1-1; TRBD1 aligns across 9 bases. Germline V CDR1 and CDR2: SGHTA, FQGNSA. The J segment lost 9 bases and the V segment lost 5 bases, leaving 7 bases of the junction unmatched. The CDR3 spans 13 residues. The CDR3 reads CASSPFGQGKAFF. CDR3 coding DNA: TGTGCCAGCAGCCCATTTGGACAGGGGAAAGCTTTCTTT.

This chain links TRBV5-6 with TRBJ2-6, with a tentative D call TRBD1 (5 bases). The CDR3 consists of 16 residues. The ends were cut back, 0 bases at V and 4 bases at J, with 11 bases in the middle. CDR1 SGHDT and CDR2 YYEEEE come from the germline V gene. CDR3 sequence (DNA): TGTGCCAGCAGCTTGGACCGTTGGGGCGGGGCCAACGTCCTGACTTTC. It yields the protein CASSLDRWGGANVLTF. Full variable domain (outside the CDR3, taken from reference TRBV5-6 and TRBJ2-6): DAGVTQSPTHLIKTRGQQVTLRCSPKSGHDTVSWYQQALGQGPQFIFQYYEEEERQRGNFPDRFSGHQFPNYSSELNVNALLLGDSALYLCASSLDRWGGANVLTFGAGSRLTVL.

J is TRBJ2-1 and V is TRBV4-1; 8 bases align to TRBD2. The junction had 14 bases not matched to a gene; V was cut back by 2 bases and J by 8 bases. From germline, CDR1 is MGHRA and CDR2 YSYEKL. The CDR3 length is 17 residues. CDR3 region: CASSQYGSGGPFDEQFF. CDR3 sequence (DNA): TGCGCCAGCAGCCAATACGGGAGCGGGGGCCCCTTTGATGAGCAGTTCTTC.

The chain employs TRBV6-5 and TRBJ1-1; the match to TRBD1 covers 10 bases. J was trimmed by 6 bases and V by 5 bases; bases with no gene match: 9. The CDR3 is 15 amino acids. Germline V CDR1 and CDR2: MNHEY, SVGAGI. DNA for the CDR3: TGTGCCAGCAGTCCCGACAGGGGGCCTACCCCTGAAGCTTTCTTT. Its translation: CASSPDRGPTPEAFF.